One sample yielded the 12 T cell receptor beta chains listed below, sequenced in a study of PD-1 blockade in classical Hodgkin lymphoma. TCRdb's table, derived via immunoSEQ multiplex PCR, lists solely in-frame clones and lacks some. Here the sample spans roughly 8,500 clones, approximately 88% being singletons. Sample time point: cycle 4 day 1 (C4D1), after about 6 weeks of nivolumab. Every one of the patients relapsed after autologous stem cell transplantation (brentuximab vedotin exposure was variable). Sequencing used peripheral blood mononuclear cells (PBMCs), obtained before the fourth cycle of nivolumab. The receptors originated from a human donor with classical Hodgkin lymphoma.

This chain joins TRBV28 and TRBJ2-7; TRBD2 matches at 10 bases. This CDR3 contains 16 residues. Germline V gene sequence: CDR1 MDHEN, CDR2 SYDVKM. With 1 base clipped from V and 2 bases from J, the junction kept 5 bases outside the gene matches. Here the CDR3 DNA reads TGTGCCAGCAGTTTATCCAGCGGGAGGGCCACCTACGAGCAGTACTTC. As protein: CASSLSSGRATYEQYF.

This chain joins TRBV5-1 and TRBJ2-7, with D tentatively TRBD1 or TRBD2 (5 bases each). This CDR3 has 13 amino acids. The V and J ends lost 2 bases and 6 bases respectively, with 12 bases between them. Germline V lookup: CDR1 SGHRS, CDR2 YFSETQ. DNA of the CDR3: TGCGCCAGCAGCTTCACTAGGGACCGCGAGCAGTACTTC. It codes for CASSFTRDREQYF. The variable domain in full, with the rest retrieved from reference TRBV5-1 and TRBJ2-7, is KAGVTQTPRYLIKTRGQQVTLSCSPISGHRSVSWYQQTPGQGLQFLFEYFSETQRNKGNFPGRFSGRQFSNSRSEMNVSTLELGDSALYLCASSFTRDREQYFGPGTRLTVT.

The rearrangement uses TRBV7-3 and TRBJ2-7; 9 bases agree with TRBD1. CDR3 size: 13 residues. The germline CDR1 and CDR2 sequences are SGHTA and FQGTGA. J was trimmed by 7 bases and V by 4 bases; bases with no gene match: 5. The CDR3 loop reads CASSSTGGWEQYF. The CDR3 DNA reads TGTGCCAGCAGCTCCACAGGGGGCTGGGAGCAGTACTTC.

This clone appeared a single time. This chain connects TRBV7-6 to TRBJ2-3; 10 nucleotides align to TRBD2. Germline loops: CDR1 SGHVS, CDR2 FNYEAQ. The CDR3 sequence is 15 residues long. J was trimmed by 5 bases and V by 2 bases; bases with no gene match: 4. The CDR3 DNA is TGTGCCAGCAGCTTACTAGCGGGAGCCCAAGATACGCAGTATTTT. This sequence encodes CASSLLAGAQDTQYF.

This CDR3 is CASSFLPGPSTDTQYF. The CDR3 DNA reads TGTGCCAGCAGTTTTTTGCCAGGACCATCCACAGATACGCAGTATTTT. The chain joins TRBV28 to TRBJ2-3; D unclear. CDR1 is MDHEN and CDR2 is SYDVKM in the germline V gene. V gave up 3 bases and J gave up 2 bases, with 15 bases separating them. The CDR3 contains 16 residues.

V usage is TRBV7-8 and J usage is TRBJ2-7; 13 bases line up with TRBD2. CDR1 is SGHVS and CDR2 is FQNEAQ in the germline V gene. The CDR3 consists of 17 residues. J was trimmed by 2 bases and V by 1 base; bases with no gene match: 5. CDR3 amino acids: CASSLGILAGGPYEQYF. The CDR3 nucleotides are TGTGCCAGCAGCTTAGGGATACTAGCGGGAGGGCCCTACGAGCAGTACTTC.

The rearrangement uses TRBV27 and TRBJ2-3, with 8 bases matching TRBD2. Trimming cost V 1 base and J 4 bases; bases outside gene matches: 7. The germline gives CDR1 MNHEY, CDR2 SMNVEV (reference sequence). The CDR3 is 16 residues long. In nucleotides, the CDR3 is TGTGCCAGCAGTTTATGGCCGGGAGGGCCCTCAGATACGCAGTATTTT. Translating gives CASSLWPGGPSDTQYF.

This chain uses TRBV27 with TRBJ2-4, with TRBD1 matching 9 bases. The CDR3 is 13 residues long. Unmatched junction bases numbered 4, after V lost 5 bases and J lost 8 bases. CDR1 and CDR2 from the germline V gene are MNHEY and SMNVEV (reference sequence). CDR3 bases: TGTGCCAGCAGTCCAGGACAGGGGTACATTCAGTACTTC. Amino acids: CASSPGQGYIQYF.

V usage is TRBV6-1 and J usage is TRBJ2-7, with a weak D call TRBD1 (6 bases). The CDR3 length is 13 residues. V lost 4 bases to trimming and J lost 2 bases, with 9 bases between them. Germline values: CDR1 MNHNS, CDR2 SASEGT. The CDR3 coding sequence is TGTGCCAGCAGTGGCAGGGGACCCTACGAGCAGTACTTC. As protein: CASSGRGPYEQYF.

In DNA, the CDR3 is TGTGCCAGCAGTGAGGCCCAGTCCAGCTCCTACGAGCAGTACTTC. The encoded protein is CASSEAQSSSYEQYF. The V and J genes are TRBV25-1 and TRBJ2-7; D is unclear. CDR1 is MGHDK, CDR2 SYGVNS, per germline. CDR3 length: 15 amino acids. The germline V and J ends were trimmed by 3 bases and 0 bases, with 12 bases remaining between them.

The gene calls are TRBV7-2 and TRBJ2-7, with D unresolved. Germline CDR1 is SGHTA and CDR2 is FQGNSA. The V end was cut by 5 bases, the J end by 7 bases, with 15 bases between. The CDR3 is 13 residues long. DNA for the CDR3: TGTGCCAGCAGCCCTATTTTAGGTGGGGAGCAGTACTTC. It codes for CASSPILGGEQYF.

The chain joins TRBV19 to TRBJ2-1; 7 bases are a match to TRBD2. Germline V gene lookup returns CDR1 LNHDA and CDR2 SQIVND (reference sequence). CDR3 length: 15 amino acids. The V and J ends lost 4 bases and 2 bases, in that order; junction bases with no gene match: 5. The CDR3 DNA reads TGTGCCAGTAGTACTAAGAGCGGGGCCTACAATGAGCAGTTCTTC. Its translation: CASSTKSGAYNEQFF.